This T cell receptor beta chain was identified during a study of blood T cell repertoires in COVID-19. Turning to the study itself: Samples of COVID-19 (acute and convalescent) were obtained from the United States, Italy and Spain. T cells, B-cell-depleted T cells, or PBMCs supplied cDNA or gDNA.

In the original workflow: Reference gene primer amplification yielded estimated nucleated cell counts. Assay used: immunoSEQ multiplex PCR; TCRdb lists only in-frame clones, some missing. That table furnishes V, J and clone size, whereas the DNA furnished D and trimming. This repertoire shows about 88,000 clones, approximately 88% found once; its top ten account for approximately 10%. Per germline, CDR1 KGHSH and CDR2 LQKENI. This CDR3 has 15 amino acids. Trimming stripped 2 bases from V and 3 bases from J, with 11 bases between. This chain uses TRBV18 with TRBJ2-1, with a possible D match to TRBD1 (5 bases). This sequence was found in a man older than 75 with acute or convalescent COVID-19. Material for sequencing was peripheral blood. CDR3 protein: CASSPGAGIYNEQFF. CDR3 nucleotides: TGTGCCAGCTCACCAGGGGCAGGGATCTACAATGAGCAGTTCTTC.